This T cell receptor (beta chain) originates from a study of CD8+CD57+ T cells in acquired aplastic anemia. On the study more broadly: Reads per healthy sample averaged approximately 10 million (CD4+) and some 12 million (CD8+). Study-level results: Found in both controls and patients were around 29 CD8+ CDR3 sequences. CD8+ Simpson's diversity did not differ significantly between patients and controls.

A remark on this clonotype: Its target is unknown.

CDR1 SEHNR and CDR2 FQNEAQ come from the germline V gene (reference sequence). The V gene lost 5 bases and the J gene lost 6 bases, with 11 bases spanning the gap. The CDR3 length is 13 residues. The template for TCR beta VDJ and CDR3 sequence profiling was genomic DNA. TCRdb reprocessed the reads via MiXCR and lists one record per CDR3 protein. The sample shows about 400,000 distinct CDR3 sequences, 65% to 75% of them seen only once. The sample taken for sequencing was sorted CD4+, CD8+, or CD8+CD57+ T cells (not recorded which) from PBMCs. This receptor was taken from a human donor in good health, serving as a control. The genes are TRBV7-9 and TRBJ2-1; D is unclear. The CDR3 coding sequence is TGTGCCAGCAGCCAGGTCCGACTCAATGAGCAGTTCTTC. Amino acids: CASSQVRLNEQFF.